This TCR beta chain was recorded in a study of blood T cells in healthy people across ages. Looking at the study overall: Using template switching, researchers captured about one barcoded beta molecule for each two T cells.

This CDR3 region has 15 residues. Germline-derived CDR1 and CDR2 are SGHTA and FQGNSA. The V gene lost 2 bases and the J gene lost 0 bases, with 8 bases spanning the gap. Then a second PCR, running about 6 to 12 cycles, was carried out with a sample-barcoded 5' primer and a J-beta primer mix. TCRdb re-called the 5' RACE reads with MiXCR, one entry per CDR3 protein. The sample contains 1,300,000 or so distinct CDR3 sequences, 59% of which appear only once. This chain joins TRBV7-2 and TRBJ2-1; the D is unclear. Sequencing was performed on blood. The origin of this receptor is a man aged 18 to 30 in good health. In DNA form, the CDR3 reads TGTGCCAGCAGCTTAATCCTAGGCTCCTACAATGAGCAGTTCTTC. Translated: CASSLILGSYNEQFF.